This record covers a single TCR beta chain. With 2 bases clipped from V and 4 bases from J, the junction kept 6 bases outside the gene matches. CDR1 MGHRA and CDR2 YSYEKL come from the germline V gene. This CDR3 contains 16 residues. A J-beta primer mix and a sample-barcoded 5' primer were used in a second PCR of roughly 7 to 12 cycles. Using its own MiXCR run on the 5' RACE reads, TCRdb lists one record per CDR3 protein. Among fewer than 800,000 distinct CDR3 sequences listed, 20% to 25% were seen once. This record comes from a study of blood T cells in healthy people across ages. The sample was also linked to a second study, of T cells of mothers and their children.

The sample comprised blood. The clonotype comes from a boy younger than 18 in good health. The V gene is TRBV4-1, the J gene TRBJ2-3, with 10 bases that match TRBD2. The CDR3 region has the DNA TGCGCCAGCAGCCAATCCCCAGCGGGGGGGCCAGATACGCAGTATTTT. Protein sequence: CASSQSPAGGPDTQYF.